A selection of T cell receptor beta chains follows, all from one sample in a study of T cells after yellow fever vaccination. TCRdb reprocessed the 5' RACE reads via MiXCR and lists one record per CDR3 protein. Here the sample spans approximately 300,000 distinct CDR3 sequences, 13% being singletons. The specimen comprised CD4+ T cells sorted from PBMCs, sampled 45 days after the yellow fever booster vaccination. These receptors originate from a young man who received the YFV17D yellow fever vaccine. Each CDR3 is given with its conserved first and last residue. The D gene is left open where the match is weak. Expanded clones are given a class, and other clones once, few, many or no size at all.

D | J | size | V | CDR3 | DNA
- | TRBJ2-1 | - | TRBV18 | CASSPSGDEQFF | TGTGCCAGCTCACCAAGTGGGGATGAGCAGTTCTTC
- | TRBJ2-7 | few | TRBV6-2/TRBV6-3 | CASSYSSGRVLEQYF | TGTGCCAGCAGTTACTCGAGCGGGCGGGTCCTCGAGCAGTACTTC
TRBD2 | TRBJ2-1 | few | TRBV7-9 | CASSLGLAGVREQFF | TGTGCCAGCAGCTTGGGACTAGCGGGAGTCAGAGAGCAGTTCTTC
- | TRBJ2-7 | - | TRBV5-1 | CASTTDPLSYEQYF | TGCGCCAGCACTACAGATCCCCTTTCCTACGAGCAGTACTTC
- | TRBJ1-2 | - | TRBV25-1 | CASSDDTTGGYTF | TGTGCCAGCAGTGATGACACCACCGGGGGCTACACCTTC
- | TRBJ1-2 | - | TRBV5-1 | CASSPGGIYGYTF | TGCGCCAGCAGCCCGGGGGGTATCTATGGCTACACCTTC
- | TRBJ2-1 | few | TRBV20-1 | CSARDLISSSYNEQFF | TGCAGTGCTAGAGATCTGATAAGCAGCTCCTACAATGAGCAGTTCTTC
- | TRBJ1-5 | few | TRBV9 | CASSAAGDSNQPQHF | TGTGCCAGCAGCGCCGCGGGCGATAGCAATCAGCCCCAGCATTTT
- | TRBJ1-5 | - | TRBV6-5 | CASSYGDSSNQPQHF | TGTGCCAGCAGTTACGGCGACAGTAGCAATCAGCCCCAGCATTTT
- | TRBJ1-1 | many | TRBV7-9 | CASSPRAMNTEAFF | TGTGCCAGCAGTCCAAGGGCGATGAACACTGAAGCTTTCTTT
TRBD1 | TRBJ1-2 | few | TRBV29-1 | CSVEGGGRGYTF | TGCAGCGTTGAAGGAGGGGGCAGAGGCTACACCTTC
- | TRBJ2-7 | few | TRBV3-1 | CASSRLEGPYEQYF | TGTGCCAGCAGCCGCCTAGAAGGCCCCTACGAGCAGTACTTC
- | TRBJ2-6 | few | TRBV20-1 | CSAHPRPGANVLTF | TGCAGTGCTCACCCGAGACCTGGGGCCAACGTCCTGACTTTC
- | TRBJ2-5 | few | TRBV2 | CASPGTSQETQYF | TGTGCCAGCCCAGGGACGTCTCAAGAGACCCAGTACTTC
TRBD1 | TRBJ2-7 | few | TRBV20-1 | CSARGDSRLLAVAYEQYF | TGCAGTGCTAGAGGGGACAGCCGGTTGCTAGCAGTCGCCTACGAGCAGTACTTC
TRBD2 | TRBJ2-1 | - | TRBV29-1 | CSGGGTYNEQFF | TGCAGCGGCGGGGGTACCTACAATGAGCAGTTCTTC
- | TRBJ2-7 | - | TRBV20-1 | CSARGGRASEQYF | TGCAGTGCTAGAGGAGGACGGGCCTCCGAGCAGTACTTC
TRBD2 | TRBJ2-1 | - | TRBV5-1 | CASSSRGAGGNEQFF | TGCGCCAGCAGCTCTCGAGGGGCGGGAGGCAATGAGCAGTTCTTC
- | TRBJ2-1 | many | TRBV20-1 | CSASGINYEQFF | TGCAGTGCTAGCGGGATAAATTATGAGCAGTTCTTC
- | TRBJ2-7 | many | TRBV6-2/TRBV6-3 | CASSYLGVYSYEQYF | TGTGCCAGCAGTTACTTGGGGGTCTACTCCTACGAGCAGTACTTC
TRBD2 | TRBJ2-5 | - | TRBV29-1 | CSVRAGKQETQYF | TGCAGCGTTCGAGCGGGAAAACAAGAGACCCAGTACTTC
- | TRBJ1-2 | - | TRBV3-1 | CASSGAYRSRLYGYTF | TGTGCCAGCAGCGGGGCTTACAGGAGCCGACTCTATGGCTACACCTTC
TRBD1 | TRBJ2-5 | many | TRBV12-3/TRBV12-4 | CASRIGGLETQYF | TGTGCCAGCAGGATAGGGGGCTTGGAGACCCAGTACTTC
- | TRBJ1-6 | - | TRBV29-1 | CSVVTSDYSPLHF | TGCAGCGTTGTGACCTCAGATTATTCACCCCTCCACTTT
TRBD2 | TRBJ2-2 | - | TRBV4-3 | CASSQEPSGKAHTGELFF | TGCGCCAGCAGCCAAGAACCTAGCGGGAAGGCCCACACCGGGGAGCTGTTTTTT
- | TRBJ1-2 | few | TRBV29-1 | CSVGFEGVEGYTF | TGCAGCGTTGGGTTTGAGGGGGTTGAGGGCTACACCTTC
- | TRBJ2-3 | - | TRBV30 | CAWRRQLFTDTQYF | TGTGCCTGGAGGAGACAGTTATTCACAGATACGCAGTATTTT
- | TRBJ2-1 | many | TRBV5-8 | CASSFFRGPTFF | TGTGCCAGCAGCTTTTTTAGGGGCCCGACTTTCTTC
- | TRBJ2-7 | - | TRBV14 | CASSQVHEQYF | TGTGCCAGCAGCCAAGTCCACGAGCAGTACTTC
TRBD1 | TRBJ1-2 | - | TRBV6-5 | CASSWDSASGGYTF | TGTGCCAGCAGTTGGGACAGTGCGAGTGGTGGCTACACCTTC